The text below deals with one TCR beta chain. Its antigen is still unknown. The data stem from a study of cytomegalovirus exposure and HLA in healthy donors. Study-level findings and limits: About 87% or about 30% of the time was how often most TCR beta V segments were productive, according to an earlier analysis. The study reported that TCR beta sequences accurately predicted HLA-A and HLA-B alleles in most subjects.

Donors showed nominal health when sampled, although they likely had unrecorded immune exposures. Primers: 60 Vbeta forward and 13 Jbeta reverse. Method: immunoSEQ multiplex PCR; TCRdb's copy keeps in-frame clones and lacks some. Seen here are under 80,000 clones, about 71% observed once, and the top ten hold 7% to 7.5%. The CDR3 covers 14 residues. Germline V CDR1 and CDR2: SQVTM, ANQGSEA. The junction had 4 bases not matched to a gene; V was cut back by 6 bases and J by 3 bases. Material for sequencing was PBMCs. V usage is TRBV29-1 and J usage is TRBJ2-2; 10 nucleotides agree with TRBD1. The receptor's source is a woman in her thirties or forties in good health and CMV-seronegative. This chain's CDR3 is CSVNGQGDTGELFF. The CDR3 region has the DNA TGCAGCGTGAACGGACAGGGGGACACCGGGGAGCTGTTTTTT.